The sequence of this T cell receptor (beta chain) was determined in a study of blood T cell repertoires in COVID-19. Adults between about 18 and 95 years of age took part from fewer than 30 US areas. Cohort assignment relied on participant-reported clinical history. Data came from immunoSEQ multiplex PCR; TCRdb stores just in-frame clones and leaves some out. The table records 60,000 to 80,000 clones, about four fifths of them present only once. J was trimmed by 5 bases and V by 5 bases; bases with no gene match: 5. The germline V gene has CDR1 SGHVS and CDR2 FQNEAQ. The CDR3 contains 13 residues. This chain connects TRBV7-8 to TRBJ1-2; 7 bases line up with TRBD1. What was sequenced was PBMCs or T cells enriched from blood (not recorded which). The TCR sequence derives from a woman aged 40 to 49 with acute COVID-19. The CDR3 region is CASSDREGYGYTF. The DNA of the CDR3 is TGTGCCAGCAGCGACAGGGAAGGGTATGGCTACACCTTC.